Presented here are 12 T cell receptor beta chains from one specimen sequenced in a study of metastatic and nonmetastatic thyroid tumors. Each patient went into thyroid surgery without having received any treatment. TCRdb re-clonotyped the PCR reads via MiXCR. In the table there are around 41,000 clones, roughly 3.1% of which are singletons. The specimen was blood. The receptors stem from a female donor with papillary thyroid cancer or a benign thyroid nodule (not recorded which). Some clones in this sample may be carry-over from other donors' samples.

The DNA of the CDR3 is TGCAGCCCCAGGGCGGGAAACACTGAAGCTTTCTTT. It specifies CSPRAGNTEAFF. V and J are TRBV20-1 and TRBJ1-1, with D possibly TRBD1 on 5 matching bases. The CDR3 is made up of 12 amino acids. Germline CDR1 DFQATT, CDR2 SNEGSKA (reference sequence).

This clone was picked up many times. J is TRBJ2-1 and V is TRBV2; TRBD2 matches 11 bases. The CDR3 has 17 residues. Germline V gene data show CDR1 as SNHLY and CDR2 as FYNNEI. The DNA of the CDR3 is TGTGCTACCTTCAGGGGGGGACTAGCGGTCTCCTACAATGAGCAGTTCTTC. It specifies CATFRGGLAVSYNEQFF.

This clone was seen at least ten times. The chain recombines TRBV7-6 with TRBJ1-1; D not resolved. Germline V gene data show CDR1 as SGHVS and CDR2 as FNYEAQ. CDR3 size: 12 residues. The V end was cut by 4 bases, the J end by 6 bases, with 9 bases between. The CDR3 sequence: CASSSGESEAFF. The CDR3 DNA reads TGTGCCAGCAGCTCCGGCGAGTCTGAAGCTTTCTTT.

The sample holds a few counts of this clone. The chain uses TRBV5-6 and TRBJ1-2; possible D gene TRBD1, 5 bases. Germline CDR1 SGHDT, CDR2 YYEEEE. The V end was cut by 4 bases, the J end by 3 bases, with 13 bases between. This CDR3 is 14 amino acids long. The CDR3 loop reads CASSPTGHDYGYTF. In nucleotides, the CDR3 is TGTGCCAGCAGCCCAACCGGACACGACTATGGCTACACCTTC. The full variable domain, its missing parts supplied by reference TRBV5-6 and TRBJ1-2, is DAGVTQSPTHLIKTRGQQVTLRCSPKSGHDTVSWYQQALGQGPQFIFQYYEEEERQRGNFPDRFSGHQFPNYSSELNVNALLLGDSALYLCASSPTGHDYGYTFGSGTRLTVV.

The sample holds many counts of this clone. The chain is built from TRBV28 and TRBJ2-7; a possible D gene is TRBD1 (5 bases). Trimming shortened V by 5 bases and J by 0 bases, and 8 bases separated the two germline ends. The CDR3 loop spans 13 amino acids. CDR1 is MDHEN and CDR2 is SYDVKM in the germline V gene. The CDR3 loop is CASSEQDSYEQYF. In DNA form, the CDR3 reads TGTGCCAGCAGTGAACAGGACTCCTACGAGCAGTACTTC.

This clone was found many times. This chain links TRBV19 with TRBJ2-7; D may be TRBD1 (6 bases). Germline assignment: CDR1 LNHDA and CDR2 SQIVND (reference sequence). This CDR3 is built from 15 residues. Trimming took 5 bases from V and 5 from J, leaving 19 bases between them. The CDR3 loop is CASSSPRGGGHEQYF. CDR3 nucleotides: TGTGCCAGTAGTTCCCCACGGGGTGGGGGCCACGAGCAGTACTTC.

Details on this clone: At one end the junction does not follow the germline gene, possibly because of a read error. This chain links TRBV6-4 with TRBJ2-6, with unresolved D. From germline, CDR1 is MRHNA and CDR2 SNTAGT. The CDR3 spans 14 residues. CDR3 residues: CASTDSSGANVLTF. The CDR3 region has the DNA TGTGCCAGCACTGACTCTAGTGGGGCCAACGTCCTGACTTTC.

This clone was observed at least ten times. The chain joins TRBV13 to TRBJ1-5, with TRBD1 as a possible D gene (5 bases). Trimming took off 0 bases at V and 4 bases at J, with 13 bases between the two ends. CDR3 length equals 16 residues. Germline values: CDR1 PRHDT, CDR2 FYEKMQ (reference sequence). Written as DNA, the CDR3 is TGTGCCAGCAGCTTAGGCCTGACAGTCGGGAATCAGCCCCAGCATTTT. Translated, it gives CASSLGLTVGNQPQHF.

At least ten counts were recorded for this clone. The rearrangement uses TRBV2 and TRBJ2-1; D remains ambiguous. This CDR3 region has 15 residues. The germline V gene has CDR1 SNHLY and CDR2 FYNNEI. V was trimmed by 6 bases and J by 6 bases, leaving 18 bases between them. In DNA form, the CDR3 reads TGTGCCAGCAGAATAGAGCGCTCCGCATTCAATGAGCAGTTCTTC. Translation: CASRIERSAFNEQFF.

This clone appeared a few times. This chain connects TRBV6-1 to TRBJ1-2; 7 bases are shared with TRBD1. CDR3 length: 15 residues. With 11 bases clipped from V and 2 bases from J, the junction kept 14 bases outside the gene matches. Germline CDR1 reads MNHNS; CDR2 reads SASEGT. The CDR3 is CAGQFPGTANYGYTF. For the CDR3, the DNA is TGTGCCGGACAATTTCCCGGGACAGCAAACTATGGCTACACCTTC.

At least ten counts were recorded for this clone. The chain employs TRBV18 and TRBJ2-1, with TRBD2 matching 13 bases. Germline-derived CDR1 and CDR2 are KGHSH and LQKENI. The V and J ends lost 2 bases and 8 bases, in that order; junction bases with no gene match: 3. The CDR3 has 15 amino acids. The CDR3 bases are TGTGCCAGCTCACCAAGGACTAGCGGGAGCGATGAGCAGTTCTTC. Its protein product is CASSPRTSGSDEQFF.

This clone was found many times. CDR3 in DNA: TGCGCCAGCAGCTCCCCGGGACAGGGGAGCTACGAGCAGTACTTC. As protein: CASSSPGQGSYEQYF. The rearrangement joins TRBV5-1 to TRBJ2-7, with TRBD1 identical over 10 bases. Germline V gene lookup returns CDR1 SGHRS and CDR2 YFSETQ. The CDR3 has 15 residues. The V and J ends lost 3 bases and 3 bases, in that order; junction bases with no gene match: 6.